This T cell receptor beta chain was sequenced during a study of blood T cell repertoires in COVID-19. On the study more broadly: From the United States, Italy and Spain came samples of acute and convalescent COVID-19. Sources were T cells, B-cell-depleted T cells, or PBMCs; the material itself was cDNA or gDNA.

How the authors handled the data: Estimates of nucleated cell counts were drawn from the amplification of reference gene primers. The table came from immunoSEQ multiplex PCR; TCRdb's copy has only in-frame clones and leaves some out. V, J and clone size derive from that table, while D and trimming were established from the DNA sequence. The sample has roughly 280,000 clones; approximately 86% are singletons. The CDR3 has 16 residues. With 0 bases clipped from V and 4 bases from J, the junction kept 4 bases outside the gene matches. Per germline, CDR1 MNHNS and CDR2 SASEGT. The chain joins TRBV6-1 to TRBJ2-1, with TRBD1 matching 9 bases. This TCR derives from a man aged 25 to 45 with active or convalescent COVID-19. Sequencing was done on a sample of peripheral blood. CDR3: CASSEASGTGYNEQFF. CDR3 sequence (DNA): TGTGCCAGCAGTGAAGCATCCGGGACAGGGTACAATGAGCAGTTCTTC.